These T cell receptor beta chains were read from a single sample in a study of tumor and adjacent non-tumor tissue in lung cancer. TCRdb reanalysed the multiplex PCR reads using MiXCR and keeps one entry per CDR3 protein. The table lists 85,000 to 100,000 distinct CDR3 sequences, about 67% of them singletons, with approximately 20% in the top ten. Sequenced material: lung tumor tissue. The receptors derive from a man aged 55 to 70 with non-small cell lung cancer. Each CDR3 is given with its conserved first and last residue. The D gene is left open where the match is weak. Not all rows give a size; the values are once, few, many and, for expanded clones, a class.

CDR3nt	CDR3aa	j_gene	abundance	v_gene	d_gene
TGTGCCAGCAGTTACGTAGACACTGAAGCTTTCTTT	CASSYVDTEAFF	TRBJ1-1	many	TRBV6-6	NA
TGTGTCAGCAGTTACGAATGGACTAGTTCAGATACTCAGTATTTT	CVSSYEWTSSDTQYF	TRBJ2-3	NA	TRBV6-2/TRBV6-3	TRBD2
TGTGCCGGCACCTCGGGAGTAGTAAGGATCGGGGAGCTGTTTTTT	CAGTSGVVRIGELFF	TRBJ2-2	many	TRBV6-2/TRBV6-3	NA
TGTGCTAGCAGCCTGCACCGGGGGATGAGGGATGAGCAGCTCTTC	CASSLHRGMRDEQLF	TRBJ2-1	few	TRBV11-2	NA
TGCAGCGTAGACAGGGGGGCTGGGGCCAACGTCCTGACTTTC	CSVDRGAGANVLTF	TRBJ2-6	NA	TRBV29-1	TRBD1
TGCGCCTGCAGCCAAGCCAAGTCCGATCAACCCCAGCATTTT	CACSQAKSDQPQHF	TRBJ1-5	once	TRBV4-1	NA
TGTGCCAGCAGTGAAAATTCACCCCTTCACTTT	CASSENSPLHF	TRBJ1-6	few	TRBV6-1	NA
TGCAGTGCTAGCGAGGGCCGATACGAGCAGTACTTC	CSASEGRYEQYF	TRBJ2-7	many	TRBV20-1	NA
TGCAGTGCTAGCCTCGGGAGTCCCACTGAAGCTTTCTTT	CSASLGSPTEAFF	TRBJ1-1	many	TRBV20-1	NA
TGCAGTGCACATTCGCAGTGGGCCTCGTCCGATTATCAGCCCCAGCATTTT	CSAHSQWASSDYQPQHF	TRBJ1-5	once	TRBV20-1	NA
TGTGCCAGCAGTTTAGGCGTGACGGGATTCTACAAGCAGTACTTC	CASSLGVTGFYKQYF	TRBJ2-7	few	TRBV12-3/TRBV12-4	NA
TGCAGCGGACGTATAGCTCTTCAGGGAGAGCAGTACTTC	CSGRIALQGEQYF	TRBJ2-7	NA	TRBV29-1	NA
TGCGCCAGCAGCCAACAGTCACAGGGTTTCTATGGCTACACCTTC	CASSQQSQGFYGYTF	TRBJ1-2	many	TRBV5-1	NA
TGTGTCAGCAAGGACATATGCGATGAGCAGTTCTTC	CVSKDICDEQFF	TRBJ2-1	NA	TRBV6-1	NA
TGCGCCAGCAGCTCAGTGCGGACAGGCTCTTACGAGCAGTACTTC	CASSSVRTGSYEQYF	TRBJ2-7	NA	TRBV28	TRBD1
TGCGCCAGCAGTCCAGGAAAGGGACTTGAAGCTTTCTTT	CASSPGKGLEAFF	TRBJ1-1	NA	TRBV12-3/TRBV12-4	NA
TGCGCCAGCAGCCAACATCGGGACAGGGGCGTTGGCGAGCAGTACTTC	CASSQHRDRGVGEQYF	TRBJ2-7	NA	TRBV4-1	TRBD1
TGTGCTAGCAGCCAACAGGCTTCTGGGGCCAACACCCTGACTTTC	CASSQQASGANTLTF	TRBJ2-6	NA	TRBV11-3	NA
TGTGCCAGCAGCTTGGACCCAGCGAGGACGCAGTATTTT	CASSLDPARTQYF	TRBJ2-3	many	TRBV7-8	NA
TGCGCCAGCAGCGTGGGACAGGGAGGCAATTCACCCCTCCACTTT	CASSVGQGGNSPLHF	TRBJ1-6	many	TRBV5-1	TRBD1
TGTGCCAGCAACAGAGCTCAGGGGACCCAGTACTTC	CASNRAQGTQYF	TRBJ2-5	many	TRBV6-5	NA
TGCAGTGCTAGACCCGACTGGGACGATGAGCAGTTCTTC	CSARPDWDDEQFF	TRBJ2-1	NA	TRBV20-1	NA
TGTGCCAGCAGCGTATCAGACGCCCCTGAGGAGACCCAGTACTTC	CASSVSDAPEETQYF	TRBJ2-5	few	TRBV9	NA
TGTGTCAGCAGACATGAAAGCTCCTACAATGAGCAGTTCTTC	CVSRHESSYNEQFF	TRBJ2-1	NA	TRBV6-1	NA
TGTGCCAGCAACCCGATGACAGTTTCCGTGTACGAGCAGTACTTC	CASNPMTVSVYEQYF	TRBJ2-7	NA	TRBV11-3	NA
TGTGCCAGCAGGGGACAGGGGGCGAGGAACTATGGCTACACCTTC	CASRGQGARNYGYTF	TRBJ1-2	few	TRBV4-2	TRBD1
TGCGCCAGCAGCTTAGGGACAGCCCTTGGGAACACTGAAGCTTCCTTT	CASSLGTALGNTEASF	TRBJ1-1	NA	TRBV5-1	TRBD1
TGCAGCGTTGAAGTTTCCCCTCATGGCGGGGAGCTGTTATTT	CSVEVSPHGGELLF	TRBJ2-2	NA	TRBV29-1	NA
TGCAGCGTCGCTCCGGGACTAGCGGGAAGAGAGACCCAGTACTTC	CSVAPGLAGRETQYF	TRBJ2-5	NA	TRBV29-1	TRBD2
TGTGCCAGCAGCAACCGGACCTCTAGGGCTACGCAGTGTTTT	CASSNRTSRATQCF	TRBJ2-3	NA	TRBV11-2	NA
TGTGCCAGCAGCATGAGCGGGATGGTCTTAGATACGCATTATTTT	CASSMSGMVLDTHYF	TRBJ2-3	NA	TRBV11-2	TRBD2
TGTGCCAGCAGTTCCTTACTAACCACAGATACGCAGTACTTT	CASSSLLTTDTQYF	TRBJ2-3	NA	TRBV28	NA
TGTGCCAGCAGTCTCCGCTCAGGGTACAATGAGCAGTTCTTC	CASSLRSGYNEQFF	TRBJ2-1	many	TRBV28	NA
TGCGCCAGCAGGCAAGTATTGGGAGGCAAGTACAATGAGCAGTTCTTC	CASRQVLGGKYNEQFF	TRBJ2-1	NA	TRBV4-1	NA
TGTGCCATCAGACCGGGACAGGGGCCCTATGGCTACACCTTC	CAIRPGQGPYGYTF	TRBJ1-2	many	TRBV10-3	TRBD1
TGCAGCGTTGGAAGGGCGGGACCGACCTACGAGCAGTACTTC	CSVGRAGPTYEQYF	TRBJ2-7	NA	TRBV29-1	NA
TGCGCCAGCAGCCCGGGGGGCAGCTTCTCCTACAATGAACAGTTCTTC	CASSPGGSFSYNEQFF	TRBJ2-1	NA	TRBV4-3	NA
TGCAGTGCTAGAGCCGATGAGACAGGGTGGGCTGGCTACACCTTC	CSARADETGWAGYTF	TRBJ1-2	NA	TRBV20-1	TRBD1
TGTGCCAGCAGCGTAGTTGAACGGGATCTGGAGACCCAGTACTTC	CASSVVERDLETQYF	TRBJ2-5	once	TRBV11-2	NA
TGCGCCAGCAGGCTGACAGGGAGTCCCACAGATACGCAGTATTTT	CASRLTGSPTDTQYF	TRBJ2-3	few	TRBV5-1	TRBD1
TGTGCCAACAGCACCTCCGTTGGGCAGGGGGACTACAATGAGCAATTATTC	CANSTSVGQGDYNEQLF	TRBJ2-1	NA	TRBV11-1	NA
TGCGCCAGCAGCCTTCGACACTATGCTGGCTACACCTTC	CASSLRHYAGYTF	TRBJ1-2	NA	TRBV4-1	NA
TGTGCCAGTAGTATAAAGGGAGGGAGCACCTACGAGCAGTACTTC	CASSIKGGSTYEQYF	TRBJ2-7	NA	TRBV19	TRBD2
TGTACCAGCAGTGTATTACCCGGGGAGCTGTTTTTT	CTSSVLPGELFF	TRBJ2-2	NA	TRBV2	NA
TGCAGCCTTGGGTCGGCCTTTTATGGCTACACCTTC	CSLGSAFYGYTF	TRBJ1-2	NA	TRBV29-1	NA
TGTGCCTGGAGTGTACGAGTTAGAGGGAACAATAAGCAGTTCTTC	CAWSVRVRGNNKQFF	TRBJ2-1	few	TRBV30	NA
TGTGCCAGTAGTTTCACGAGTGAGCATTTCTTC	CASSFTSEHFF	TRBJ2-1	NA	TRBV12-3/TRBV12-4	NA
TGTGCCAGCAGTTACGCTGGACAGGGGCTCAATCAGCCTCAGCATTTT	CASSYAGQGLNQPQHF	TRBJ1-5	NA	TRBV6-6	TRBD1
TGCGCCAGCAGCTTGGACGGACAGTCAAATTCACCCCTCCACTTT	CASSLDGQSNSPLHF	TRBJ1-6	NA	TRBV5-1	NA
TGTGCCAGCAGCTTGGGGGTGGCGGGTTTCAGTGAAGCTTTCTTT	CASSLGVAGFSEAFF	TRBJ1-1	once	TRBV11-2	NA
TGTGCGAGCGGTTACTGGGAGGACAGTTTCTACACAGATACGCAGTATTTT	CASGYWEDSFYTDTQYF	TRBJ2-3	NA	TRBV6-6	NA